The clone carrying this T cell receptor (beta chain) was found once. CDR1 and CDR2 from the germline V gene are SGHVS and FNYEAQ. The CDR3 runs 13 residues. After removal of 6 bases from V and 8 bases from J, the junction contained 9 bases not matched to a gene. The data belong to a study of blood T cell repertoires in COVID-19. The overall study: PBMCs, B-cell-depleted T cells, or T cells were the source of the cDNA or gDNA that made up the material.

Assay used: immunoSEQ multiplex PCR; TCRdb lists only in-frame clones, some missing. The sample has some 100,000 clones; 75% to 90% are singletons. The clonotype comes from a woman aged 70 to 79 with acute or convalescent COVID-19. The sequencing sample was made of peripheral blood. The chain links TRBV7-6 to TRBJ2-5; 7 bases agree with TRBD2. CDR3: CASSRAGSGTQYF. Here the CDR3 DNA reads TGTGCCAGCAGTCGAGCGGGGAGTGGAACCCAGTACTTC.